The 11 T cell receptor beta chains below come from one sample, sequenced in a study of shared clonotypes between healthy human individuals. The repertoire was sequenced with immunoSEQ multiplex PCR; TCRdb's copy has only in-frame clones and lacks some. This sample has 600,000 to 800,000 clones, with about two thirds found just once. The sample taken for sequencing was memory CD4+ T cells sorted from blood. Subset denoted: CD45RA-negative fraction. The receptors were sampled from a woman aged 25 to 39 in good health.

The chain recombines TRBV27 with TRBJ1-6, with D uncertain. V was shortened by 3 bases and J by 7 bases, with 4 bases between the two germline ends. The germline V gene encodes CDR1 MNHEY and CDR2 SMNVEV (reference sequence). The CDR3 is 12 residues long. CDR3 sequence (DNA): TGTGCCAGCAGTTTCTCAAATTCACCCCTCCACTTT. Translating gives CASSFSNSPLHF.

The chain has TRBV28 and TRBJ2-7; D remains ambiguous. Germline CDR1 and CDR2: MDHEN and SYDVKM. V was trimmed by 6 bases and J by 3 bases, leaving 24 bases between them. The CDR3 runs 17 residues. The CDR3 DNA reads as TGTGCCAGCAGCGCACCTTCGTCAGCTATGAAGGGCTACGAGCAGTACTTC. Translated, it gives CASSAPSSAMKGYEQYF.

On this clone itself: The sample has other DNA sequences that encode this CDR3 too. This rearrangement joins TRBV5-1 to TRBJ2-1; D is perhaps TRBD1 (5 bases). Germline V gives CDR1 SGHRS, CDR2 YFSETQ. The V gene lost 4 bases and the J gene lost 3 bases, with 14 bases spanning the gap. The CDR3 spans 15 residues. This CDR3 is CASSLDSGLYNEQFF. CDR3 coding DNA: TGCGCCAGCAGCCTTGACAGTGGGCTCTACAATGAGCAGTTCTTC. The full variable domain, in which reference TRBV5-1 and TRBJ2-1 provide the parts outside the CDR3, is KAGVTQTPRYLIKTRGQQVTLSCSPISGHRSVSWYQQTPGQGLQFLFEYFSETQRNKGNFPGRFSGRQFSNSRSEMNVSTLELGDSALYLCASSLDSGLYNEQFFGPGTRLTVL.

A few counts support this clone. The V and J genes are TRBV28 and TRBJ2-7; D tentatively fits TRBD1 or TRBD2 (5 bases each). Looked up from germline, CDR1 is MDHEN and CDR2 is SYDVKM. CDR3 length: 12 amino acids. Deletions cut 5 bases from V and 8 bases from J, with 13 bases between. The DNA of the CDR3 is TGTGCCAGCAGTCGATACCGGGACCAGCAGTACTTC. Its protein is CASSRYRDQQYF.

This clone came up once. The CDR3 loop reads CASSLDMSSGNTIYF. The CDR3 DNA follows: TGTGCCAGCAGCTTGGACATGAGCTCTGGAAACACCATATATTTT. This rearrangement joins TRBV5-4 to TRBJ1-3; no reliable D call. The CDR3 spans 15 residues. The germline V gene has CDR1 SGHNT and CDR2 YYREEE (reference sequence). With 0 bases removed from V and 0 bases from J, the gap between germline ends came to 7 bases. The whole variable domain, remainder taken from reference TRBV5-4 and TRBJ1-3, is ETGVTQSPTHLIKTRGQQVTLRCSSQSGHNTVSWYQQALGQGPQFIFQYYREEENGRGNFPPRFSGLQFPNYSSELNVNALELDDSALYLCASSLDMSSGNTIYFGEGSWLTVV.

The chain couples TRBV18 to TRBJ2-7; D is unresolved. Germline-derived CDR1 and CDR2 are KGHSH and LQKENI. V was shortened by 4 bases and J by 3 bases, with 19 bases between the two germline ends. This CDR3 is 16 amino acids long. The CDR3, as DNA: TGTGCCAGCTCACGTGAGCGAGATATTACAAGCTACGAGCAGTACTTC. Translated: CASSRERDITSYEQYF.

The chain has TRBV7-2 and TRBJ2-1; D call uncertain. The V gene lost 3 bases and the J gene lost 8 bases, with 11 bases spanning the gap. Germline V CDR1 and CDR2: SGHTA, FQGNSA. CDR3 length: 13 residues. This chain's CDR3 is CASSLGILYEQFF. Here the CDR3 DNA reads TGTGCCAGCAGCTTGGGGATCTTGTATGAGCAGTTCTTC.

This clone was found a few times. This sequence joins TRBV7-8 and TRBJ2-1, with 7 bases aligning to TRBD1. V lost 6 bases to trimming and J lost 6 bases; unmatched junction nucleotides: 11. Germline CDR1 and CDR2: SGHVS and FQNEAQ. The CDR3 has 15 amino acids. CDR3 region: CASRVRGPLGNEQFF. The CDR3 bases are TGTGCCAGCAGAGTAAGGGGGCCCCTGGGCAATGAGCAGTTCTTC.

The table lists this clone with many counts. The identical CDR3 is also encoded by other nucleotide sequences in the sample. J is TRBJ2-7 and V is TRBV18; 10 nucleotides match TRBD1. CDR3 size: 14 residues. With 3 bases clipped from V and 2 bases from J, the junction kept 1 base outside the gene matches. From germline, CDR1 is KGHSH and CDR2 LQKENI. CDR3 sequence reads: CASSPGQGAYEQYF. The CDR3 bases are TGTGCCAGCTCACCTGGACAGGGGGCCTACGAGCAGTACTTC.

This clone was observed at least ten times. The DNA of the CDR3 is TGTGCCAGCAGCAGCTGCGCCGGTCCGGGACCGCTATCTGGAAACACCATATATTTT. Encoded protein: CASSSCAGPGPLSGNTIYF. The rearrangement uses TRBV21-1 and TRBJ1-3. TRBV21-1 has pseudogene status. The CDR3 totals 19 residues.

The chain is built from TRBV29-1 and TRBJ1-2; 12 nucleotides align to TRBD1. V lost 3 bases, J lost 2 bases, and 7 bases stayed unmatched. CDR1 is SQVTM and CDR2 is ANQGSEA in the germline V gene. The CDR3 has 16 residues. The CDR3 loop reads CSVDLGQGAENYGYTF. CDR3 nucleotide sequence: TGCAGCGTTGATCTGGGACAGGGGGCCGAAAACTATGGCTACACCTTC.